This TCR beta chain comes out of a study of blood T cell repertoires in COVID-19. Study summary: Specimens from acute and convalescent COVID-19 originated in the United States, Italy and Spain. Sample material is recorded as cDNA or gDNA derived from T cells, B-cell-depleted T cells, or PBMCs.

Authors' processing steps: Estimated nucleated cell counts came from reference gene primer amplification. The repertoire was sequenced with immunoSEQ multiplex PCR; TCRdb's copy has only in-frame clones and lacks some. V, J and clone size reflect that table, while D and trimming were determined from the DNA. The sample yields some 200,000 clones, roughly nine tenths seen once. This clone was observed a single time. The sequencing sample was made of peripheral blood. This sequence was found in a woman in her 70s with acute or convalescent COVID-19.

The CDR3 spells CASSRTGQSKNEQFF. The CDR3 region has the DNA TGTGCCAGCAGTCGCACGGGACAGAGTAAGAATGAGCAGTTCTTC. The V gene is TRBV6-5, the J gene TRBJ2-1, with 7 nucleotides matching TRBD1. The CDR3 is 15 amino acids. The germline V gene encodes CDR1 MNHEY and CDR2 SVGAGI. With V trimmed by 5 bases and J by 7 bases, 11 bases remained unmatched.